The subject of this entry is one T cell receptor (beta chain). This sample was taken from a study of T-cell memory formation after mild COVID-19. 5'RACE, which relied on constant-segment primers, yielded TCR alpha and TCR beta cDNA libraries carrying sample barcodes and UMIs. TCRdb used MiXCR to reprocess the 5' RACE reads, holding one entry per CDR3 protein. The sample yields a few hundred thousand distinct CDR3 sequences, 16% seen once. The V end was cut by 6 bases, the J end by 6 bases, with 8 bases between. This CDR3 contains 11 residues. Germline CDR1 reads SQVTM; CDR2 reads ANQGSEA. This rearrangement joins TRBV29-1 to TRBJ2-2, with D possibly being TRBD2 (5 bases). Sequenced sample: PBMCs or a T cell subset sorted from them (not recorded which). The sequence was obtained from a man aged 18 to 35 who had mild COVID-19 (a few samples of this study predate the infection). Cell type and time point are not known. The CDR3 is CSVIASGELFF. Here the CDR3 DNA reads TGCAGCGTAATAGCGTCCGGGGAGCTGTTTTTT.